A single T cell receptor (beta chain) is shown here with its context. This CDR3 is 13 amino acids long. Per germline, CDR1 SGHRS and CDR2 YFSETQ. V was shortened by 5 bases and J by 1 base, with 9 bases between the two germline ends. Sequencing used immunoSEQ multiplex PCR; TCRdb keeps in-frame clones, though not all of them. The data contain around 92,000 clones, approximately 90% of them singletons. The data were taken from a study of T cell responses to AZD1222 COVID-19 vaccine. The receptor's source is an adult in good health. The gene calls are TRBV5-1 and TRBJ1-1; D uncertain. The material was peripheral blood, obtained on day 0 of AZD1222 vaccination. The CDR3 here is CASRMGGNTEAFF. In DNA, the CDR3 is TGCGCCAGCAGAATGGGCGGGAACACTGAAGCTTTCTTT.